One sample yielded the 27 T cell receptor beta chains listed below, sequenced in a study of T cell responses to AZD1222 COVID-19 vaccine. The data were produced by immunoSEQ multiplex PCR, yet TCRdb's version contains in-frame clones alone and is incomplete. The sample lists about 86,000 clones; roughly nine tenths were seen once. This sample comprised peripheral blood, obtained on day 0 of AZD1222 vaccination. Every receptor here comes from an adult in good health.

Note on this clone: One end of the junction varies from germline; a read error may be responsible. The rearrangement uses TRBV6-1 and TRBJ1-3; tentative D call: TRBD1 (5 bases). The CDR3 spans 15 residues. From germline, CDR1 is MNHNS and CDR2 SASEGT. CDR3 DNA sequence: TGTGCCAGCCGTGAGACAGACCTATCTGGAAACACCATATATTTT. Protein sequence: CASRETDLSGNTIYF.

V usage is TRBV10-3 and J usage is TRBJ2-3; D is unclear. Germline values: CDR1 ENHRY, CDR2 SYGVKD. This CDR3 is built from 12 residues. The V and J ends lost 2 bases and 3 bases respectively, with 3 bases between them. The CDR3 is CAISELTDTQYF. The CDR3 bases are TGTGCCATCAGTGAGCTGACAGATACGCAGTATTTT.

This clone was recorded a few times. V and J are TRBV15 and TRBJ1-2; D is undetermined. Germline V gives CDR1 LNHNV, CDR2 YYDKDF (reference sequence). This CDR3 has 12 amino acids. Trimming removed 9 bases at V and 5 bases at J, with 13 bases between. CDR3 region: CATSGVGYGYTF. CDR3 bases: TGTGCCACAAGCGGGGTAGGGTATGGCTACACCTTC.

This CDR3 is CSVETTGAAEAFF. DNA for the CDR3: TGCAGCGTTGAGACGACAGGGGCTGCTGAAGCTTTCTTT. The V and J genes are TRBV29-1 and TRBJ1-1, with 8 bases identical to TRBD1. Germline V lookup: CDR1 SQVTM, CDR2 ANQGSEA. The CDR3 is made up of 13 amino acids. J gave up 6 bases and V 3 bases, and 6 bases lay outside the gene matches. Combining the CDR3 with reference TRBV29-1 and TRBJ1-1 gives the whole variable domain SAVISQKPSRDICQRGTSLTIQCQVDSQVTMMFWYRQQPGQSLTLIATANQGSEATYESGFVIDKFPISRPNLTFSTLTVSNMSPEDSSIYLCSVETTGAAEAFFGQGTRLTVV.

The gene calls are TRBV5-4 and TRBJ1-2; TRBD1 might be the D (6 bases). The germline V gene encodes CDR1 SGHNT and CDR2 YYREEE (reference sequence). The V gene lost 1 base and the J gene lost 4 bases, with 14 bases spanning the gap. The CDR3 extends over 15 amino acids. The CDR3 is CASSLPTGHLYGYTF. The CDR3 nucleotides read TGTGCCAGCAGCTTGCCTACGGGACACCTCTATGGCTACACCTTC.

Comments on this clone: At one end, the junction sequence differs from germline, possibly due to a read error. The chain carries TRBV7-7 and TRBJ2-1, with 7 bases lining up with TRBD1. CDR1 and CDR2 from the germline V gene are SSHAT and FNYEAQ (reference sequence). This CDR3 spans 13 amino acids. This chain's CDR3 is CASSFGTDNEQFF. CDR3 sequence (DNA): TGTGCTAGCAGCTTTGGGACAGACAATGAGCAGTTCTTC.

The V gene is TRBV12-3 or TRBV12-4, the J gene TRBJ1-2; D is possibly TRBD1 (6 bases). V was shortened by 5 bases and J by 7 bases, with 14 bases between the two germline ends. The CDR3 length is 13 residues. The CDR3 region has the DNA TGTGCCAGCAGTCCTACAGGGTCGCCTGGCTACACCTTC. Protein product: CASSPTGSPGYTF.

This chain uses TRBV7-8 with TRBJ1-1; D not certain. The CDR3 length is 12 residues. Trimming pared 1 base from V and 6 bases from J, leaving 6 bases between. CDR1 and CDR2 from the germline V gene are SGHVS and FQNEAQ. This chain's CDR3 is CASSLGSAEAFF. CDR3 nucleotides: TGTGCCAGCAGCTTAGGAAGCGCTGAAGCTTTCTTT.

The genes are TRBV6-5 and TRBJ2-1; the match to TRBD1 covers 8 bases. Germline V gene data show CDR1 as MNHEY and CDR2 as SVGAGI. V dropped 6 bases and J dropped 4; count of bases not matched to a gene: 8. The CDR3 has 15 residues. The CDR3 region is CASSRSWDRYNEQFF. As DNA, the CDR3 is TGTGCCAGCAGCCGCTCCTGGGACAGGTACAATGAGCAGTTCTTC.

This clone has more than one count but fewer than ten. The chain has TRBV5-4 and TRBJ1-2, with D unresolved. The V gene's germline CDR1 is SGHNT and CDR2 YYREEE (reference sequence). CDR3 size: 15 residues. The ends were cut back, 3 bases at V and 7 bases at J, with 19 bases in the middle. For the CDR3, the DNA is TGTGCCAGCAGCTCTGACCCCGGGAGAACGGGTGGCTACACCTTC. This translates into CASSSDPGRTGGYTF. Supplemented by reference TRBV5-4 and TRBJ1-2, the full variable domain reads ETGVTQSPTHLIKTRGQQVTLRCSSQSGHNTVSWYQQALGQGPQFIFQYYREEENGRGNFPPRFSGLQFPNYSSELNVNALELDDSALYLCASSSDPGRTGGYTFGSGTRLTVV.

For the CDR3, the DNA is TGTGCCAGCAGTCCAATCCGGGACAGGGCTTTTCAAGCTTTCTTT. This sequence encodes CASSPIRDRAFQAFF. The chain joins TRBV6-6 to TRBJ1-1; 9 nucleotides align to TRBD1. The CDR3 loop spans 15 amino acids. The germline V gene encodes CDR1 MNHNY and CDR2 SVGAGI (reference sequence). V trimming: 5 bases; J trimming: 9 bases; junction bases outside the gene matches: 13.

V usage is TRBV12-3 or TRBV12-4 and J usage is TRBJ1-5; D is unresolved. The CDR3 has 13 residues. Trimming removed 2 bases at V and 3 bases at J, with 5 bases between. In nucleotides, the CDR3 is TGTGCCAGCAGTTTAAGGCTCAATCAGCCCCAGCATTTT. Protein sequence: CASSLRLNQPQHF.

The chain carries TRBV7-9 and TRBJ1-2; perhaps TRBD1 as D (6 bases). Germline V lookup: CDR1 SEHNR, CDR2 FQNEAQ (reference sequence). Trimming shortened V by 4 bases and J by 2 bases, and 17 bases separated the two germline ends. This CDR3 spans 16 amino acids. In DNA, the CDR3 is TGTGCCAGCAGCTCCGCAGGGGCAGTTCCGAACTATGGCTACACCTTC. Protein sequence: CASSSAGAVPNYGYTF.

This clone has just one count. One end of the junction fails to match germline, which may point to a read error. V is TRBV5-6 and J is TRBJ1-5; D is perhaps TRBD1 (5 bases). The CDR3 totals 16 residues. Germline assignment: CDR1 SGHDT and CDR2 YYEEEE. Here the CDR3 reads CASFLGGPDNNRPQHF. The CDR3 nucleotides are TGTGCCAGCTTCCTTGGAGGTCCGGACAACAATCGGCCCCAGCATTTT.

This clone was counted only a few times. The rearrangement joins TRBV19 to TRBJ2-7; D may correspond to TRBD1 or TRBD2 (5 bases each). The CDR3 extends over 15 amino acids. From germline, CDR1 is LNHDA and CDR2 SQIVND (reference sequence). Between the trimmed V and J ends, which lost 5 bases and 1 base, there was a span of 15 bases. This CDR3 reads CASSSARDGSYEQYF. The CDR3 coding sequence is TGTGCCAGTAGTTCAGCTCGGGACGGTTCCTACGAGCAGTACTTC. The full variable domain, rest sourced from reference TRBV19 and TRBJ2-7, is DGGITQSPKYLFRKEGQNVTLSCEQNLNHDAMYWYRQDPGQGLRLIYYSQIVNDFQKGDIAEGYSVSREKKESFPLTVTSAQKNPTAFYLCASSSARDGSYEQYFGPGTRLTVT.

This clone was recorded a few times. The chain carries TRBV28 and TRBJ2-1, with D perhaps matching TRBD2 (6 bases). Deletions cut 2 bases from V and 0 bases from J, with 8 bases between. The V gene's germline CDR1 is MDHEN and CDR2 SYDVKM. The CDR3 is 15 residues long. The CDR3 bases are TGTGCCAGCAGTTTAGCGGGACGCTCCTACAATGAGCAGTTCTTC. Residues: CASSLAGRSYNEQFF.

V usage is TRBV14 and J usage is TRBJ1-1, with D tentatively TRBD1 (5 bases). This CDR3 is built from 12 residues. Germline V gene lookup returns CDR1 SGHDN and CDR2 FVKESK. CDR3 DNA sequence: TGTGCTTCCGGGGCAGGGTTCACTGAAGCTTTCTTT. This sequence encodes CASGAGFTEAFF.

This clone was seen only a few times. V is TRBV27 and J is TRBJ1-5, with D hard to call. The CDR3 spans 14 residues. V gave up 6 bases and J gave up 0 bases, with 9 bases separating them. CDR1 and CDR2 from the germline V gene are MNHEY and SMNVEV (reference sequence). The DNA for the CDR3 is TGTGCCAGCAGGTTTGGGGATAGCAATCAGCCCCAGCATTTT. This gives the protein CASRFGDSNQPQHF.

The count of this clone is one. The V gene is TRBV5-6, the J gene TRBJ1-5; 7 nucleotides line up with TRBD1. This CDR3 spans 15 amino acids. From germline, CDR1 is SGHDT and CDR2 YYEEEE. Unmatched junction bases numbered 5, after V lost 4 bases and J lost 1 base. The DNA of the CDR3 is TGTGCCAGCAGCCTCCGACAGGGCAGCAATCAGCCCCAGCATTTT. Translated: CASSLRQGSNQPQHF. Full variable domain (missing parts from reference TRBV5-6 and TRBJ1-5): DAGVTQSPTHLIKTRGQQVTLRCSPKSGHDTVSWYQQALGQGPQFIFQYYEEEERQRGNFPDRFSGHQFPNYSSELNVNALLLGDSALYLCASSLRQGSNQPQHFGDGTRLSIL.

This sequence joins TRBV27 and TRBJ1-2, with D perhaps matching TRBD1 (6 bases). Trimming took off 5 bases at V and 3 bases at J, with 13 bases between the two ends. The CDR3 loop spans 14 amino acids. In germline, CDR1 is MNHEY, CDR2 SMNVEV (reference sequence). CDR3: CASSRPGADYGYTF. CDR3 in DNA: TGTGCCAGCAGTCGGCCAGGGGCGGACTATGGCTACACCTTC.

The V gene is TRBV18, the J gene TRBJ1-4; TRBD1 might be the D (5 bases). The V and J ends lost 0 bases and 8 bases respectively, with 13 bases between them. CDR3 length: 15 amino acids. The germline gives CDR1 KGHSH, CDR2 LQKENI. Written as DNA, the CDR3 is TGTGCCAGCTCACCACCTTCCCAGGGTGGCGAAAAACTGTTTTTT. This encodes CASSPPSQGGEKLFF.

CDR3 sequence: CAWSGGFSTDTQYF. The CDR3 DNA reads TGTGCCTGGTCCGGGGGCTTTAGCACAGATACGCAGTATTTT. This chain joins TRBV30 and TRBJ2-3, with D possibly called TRBD1 or TRBD2 (6 bases each). V dropped 5 bases and J dropped 0 bases, with 12 bases sitting between them. The germline V gene has CDR1 GTSNPN and CDR2 SVGIG (reference sequence). The CDR3 has 14 amino acids. Looking up the rest from reference TRBV30 and TRBJ2-3 gives the full variable domain: SQTIHQWPATLVQPVGSPLSLECTVEGTSNPNLYWYRQAAGRGLQLLFYSVGIGQISSEVPQNLSASRPQDRQFILSSKKLLLSDSGFYLCAWSGGFSTDTQYFGPGTRLTVL.

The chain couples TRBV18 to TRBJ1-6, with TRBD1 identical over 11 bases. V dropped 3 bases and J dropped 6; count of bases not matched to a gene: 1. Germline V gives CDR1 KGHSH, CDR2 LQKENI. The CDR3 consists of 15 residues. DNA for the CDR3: TGTGCCAGCTCACCCGGGACAGGGGGTAATTCACCCCTCCACTTT. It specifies CASSPGTGGNSPLHF.

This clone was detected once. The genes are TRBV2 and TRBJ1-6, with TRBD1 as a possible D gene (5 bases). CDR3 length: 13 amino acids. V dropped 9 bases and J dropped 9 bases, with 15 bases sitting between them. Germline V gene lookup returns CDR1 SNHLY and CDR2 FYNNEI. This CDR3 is CASLGDRVSPLHF. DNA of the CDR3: TGTGCCAGTTTGGGGGACCGGGTTTCACCCCTCCACTTT.

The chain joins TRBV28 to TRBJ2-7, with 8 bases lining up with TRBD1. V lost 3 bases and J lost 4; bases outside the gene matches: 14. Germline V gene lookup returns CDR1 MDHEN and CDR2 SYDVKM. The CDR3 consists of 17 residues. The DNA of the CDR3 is TGTGCCAGCAGTTTTAGTCGTGACAGGGGTTTTGGTTACGAGCAGTACTTC. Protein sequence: CASSFSRDRGFGYEQYF.

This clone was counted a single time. DNA for the CDR3: TGTGCCAGCAGTTTTCTAGCGGGGGGGCAAGAGACCCAGTACTTC. Its protein product is CASSFLAGGQETQYF. This chain uses TRBV28 with TRBJ2-5; 12 nucleotides line up with TRBD2. The J segment lost 2 bases and the V segment lost 3 bases, leaving 1 base of the junction unmatched. CDR1 is MDHEN, CDR2 SYDVKM, per germline. The CDR3 totals 15 residues.

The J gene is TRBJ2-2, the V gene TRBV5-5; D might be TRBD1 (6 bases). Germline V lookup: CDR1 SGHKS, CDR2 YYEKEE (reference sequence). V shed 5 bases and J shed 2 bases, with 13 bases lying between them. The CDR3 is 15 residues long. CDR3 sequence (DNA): TGTGCCAGCAGAACACAGGGACCTAACACCGGGGAGCTGTTTTTT. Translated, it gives CASRTQGPNTGELFF.